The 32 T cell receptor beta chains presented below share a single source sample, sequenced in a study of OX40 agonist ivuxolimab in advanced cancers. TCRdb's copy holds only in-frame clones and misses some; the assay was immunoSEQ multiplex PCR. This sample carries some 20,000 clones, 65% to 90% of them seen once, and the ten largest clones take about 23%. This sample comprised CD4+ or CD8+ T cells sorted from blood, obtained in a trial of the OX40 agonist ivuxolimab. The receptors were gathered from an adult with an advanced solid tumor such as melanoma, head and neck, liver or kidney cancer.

CDR3 nucleotide sequence: TGTGCCAGCAGTTTAACTGCCCAAACCGGGGAGCTGTTTTTT. It translates to CASSLTAQTGELFF. The chain employs TRBV28 and TRBJ2-2; D uncertain. Trimming stripped 2 bases from V and 5 bases from J, with 9 bases between. Germline V gene sequence: CDR1 MDHEN, CDR2 SYDVKM. The CDR3 totals 14 residues.

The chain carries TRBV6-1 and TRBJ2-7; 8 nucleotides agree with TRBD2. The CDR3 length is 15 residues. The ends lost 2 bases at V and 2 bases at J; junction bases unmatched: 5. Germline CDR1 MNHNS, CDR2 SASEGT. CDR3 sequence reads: CASSEPLAGTYEQYF. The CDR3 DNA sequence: TGTGCCAGCAGTGAACCGCTAGCGGGTACCTACGAGCAGTACTTC.

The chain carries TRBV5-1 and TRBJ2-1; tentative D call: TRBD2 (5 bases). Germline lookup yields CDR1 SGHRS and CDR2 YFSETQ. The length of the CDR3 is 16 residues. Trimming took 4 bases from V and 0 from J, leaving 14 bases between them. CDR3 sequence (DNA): TGCGCCAGCAGCAGAAATAGCGAATTCTCCTACAATGAGCAGTTCTTC. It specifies CASSRNSEFSYNEQFF.

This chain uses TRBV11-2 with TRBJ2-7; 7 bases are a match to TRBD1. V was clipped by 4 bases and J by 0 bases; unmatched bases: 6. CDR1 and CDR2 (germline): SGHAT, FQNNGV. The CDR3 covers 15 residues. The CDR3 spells CASSSRDSLSYEQYF. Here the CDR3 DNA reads TGTGCCAGCAGCTCCCGGGACAGCCTCTCCTACGAGCAGTACTTC.

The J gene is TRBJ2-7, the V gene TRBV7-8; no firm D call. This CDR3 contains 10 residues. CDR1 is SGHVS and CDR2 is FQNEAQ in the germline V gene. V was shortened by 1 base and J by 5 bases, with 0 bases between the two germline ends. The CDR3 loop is CASSLDEQYF. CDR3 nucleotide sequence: TGTGCCAGCAGCTTAGACGAGCAGTACTTC.

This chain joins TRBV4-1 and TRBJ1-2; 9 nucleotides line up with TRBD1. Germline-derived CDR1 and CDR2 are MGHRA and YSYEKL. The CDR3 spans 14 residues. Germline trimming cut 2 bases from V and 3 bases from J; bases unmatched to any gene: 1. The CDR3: CASSQWTGDYGYTF. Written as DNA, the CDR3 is TGCGCCAGCAGCCAATGGACAGGGGACTATGGCTACACCTTC.

The DNA for the CDR3 is TGCGCCAGCAGTGAAATCTATGAGCAGTTCTTC. Protein sequence: CASSEIYEQFF. This chain links TRBV10-2 with TRBJ2-1; D ambiguous. The CDR3 contains 11 residues. V dropped 3 bases and J dropped 8 bases, with 5 bases sitting between them. Looked up from germline, CDR1 is WSHSY and CDR2 is SAAADI.

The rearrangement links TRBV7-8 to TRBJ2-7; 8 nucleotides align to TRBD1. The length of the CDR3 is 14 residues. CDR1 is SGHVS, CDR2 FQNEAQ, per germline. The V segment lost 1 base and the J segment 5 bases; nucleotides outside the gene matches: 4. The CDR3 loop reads CASSLEGTGDEQYF. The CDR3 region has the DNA TGTGCCAGCAGCTTAGAGGGGACAGGCGACGAGCAGTACTTC. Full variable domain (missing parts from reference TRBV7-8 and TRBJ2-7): GAGVSQSPRYKVAKRGQDVALRCDPISGHVSLFWYQQALGQGPEFLTYFQNEAQLDKSGLPSDRFFAERPEGSVSTLKIQRTQQEDSAVYLCASSLEGTGDEQYFGPGTRLTVT.

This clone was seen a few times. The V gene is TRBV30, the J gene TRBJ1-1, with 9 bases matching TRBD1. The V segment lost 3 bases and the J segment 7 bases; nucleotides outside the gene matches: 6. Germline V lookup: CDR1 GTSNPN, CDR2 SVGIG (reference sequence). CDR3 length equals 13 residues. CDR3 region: CAWRYRGRSEAFF. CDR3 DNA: TGTGCCTGGAGATACAGGGGGCGCAGTGAAGCTTTCTTT.

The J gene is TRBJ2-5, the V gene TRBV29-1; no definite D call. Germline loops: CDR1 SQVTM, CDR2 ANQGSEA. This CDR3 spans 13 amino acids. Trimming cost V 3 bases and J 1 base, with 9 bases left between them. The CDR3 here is CSVETEIQETQYF. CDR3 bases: TGCAGCGTTGAGACCGAGATCCAAGAGACCCAGTACTTC.

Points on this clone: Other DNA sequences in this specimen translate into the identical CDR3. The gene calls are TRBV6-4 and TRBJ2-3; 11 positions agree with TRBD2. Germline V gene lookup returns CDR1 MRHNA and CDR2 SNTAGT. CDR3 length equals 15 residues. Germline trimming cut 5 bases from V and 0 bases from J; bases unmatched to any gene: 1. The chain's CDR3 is CASSRTSGSTDTQYF. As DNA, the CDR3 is TGTGCCAGCAGTAGGACTAGCGGGAGCACAGATACGCAGTATTTT.

This CDR3 reads CASSLFQGTGVEKLFF. In DNA, the CDR3 is TGTGCCAGCAGCTTATTTCAAGGGACAGGGGTTGAAAAACTGTTTTTT. V and J are TRBV7-9 and TRBJ1-4; 10 nucleotides agree with TRBD1. Losses at the gene ends were 2 bases for V and 7 bases for J; bases not matched to a gene: 7. Germline lookup yields CDR1 SEHNR and CDR2 FQNEAQ (reference sequence). The CDR3 runs to 16 residues.

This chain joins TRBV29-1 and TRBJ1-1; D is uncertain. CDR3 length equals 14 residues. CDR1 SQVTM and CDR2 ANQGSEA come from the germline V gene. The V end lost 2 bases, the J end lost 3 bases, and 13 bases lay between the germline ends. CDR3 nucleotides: TGCAGCGTTGAATTTGTTCGGGAGGACACTGAAGCTTTCTTT. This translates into CSVEFVREDTEAFF.

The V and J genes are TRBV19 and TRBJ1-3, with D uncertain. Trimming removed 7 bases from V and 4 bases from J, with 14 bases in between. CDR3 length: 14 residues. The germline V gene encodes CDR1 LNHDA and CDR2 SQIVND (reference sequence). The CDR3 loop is CASTFRPPGNTIYF. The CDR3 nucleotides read TGTGCCAGTACTTTCCGGCCTCCGGGAAACACCATATATTTT.

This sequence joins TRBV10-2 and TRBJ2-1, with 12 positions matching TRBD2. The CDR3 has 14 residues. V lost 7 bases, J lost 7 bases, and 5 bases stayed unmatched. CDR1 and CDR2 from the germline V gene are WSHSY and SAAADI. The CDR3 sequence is CASMLAGGPNEQFF. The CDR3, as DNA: TGCGCCAGCATGCTAGCGGGAGGGCCGAATGAGCAGTTCTTC.

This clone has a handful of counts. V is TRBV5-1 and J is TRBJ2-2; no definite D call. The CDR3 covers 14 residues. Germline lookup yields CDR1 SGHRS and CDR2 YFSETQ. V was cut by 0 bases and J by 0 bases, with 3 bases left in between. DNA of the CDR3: TGCGCCAGCAGCTTGGGAGCGAACACCGGGGAGCTGTTTTTT. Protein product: CASSLGANTGELFF.

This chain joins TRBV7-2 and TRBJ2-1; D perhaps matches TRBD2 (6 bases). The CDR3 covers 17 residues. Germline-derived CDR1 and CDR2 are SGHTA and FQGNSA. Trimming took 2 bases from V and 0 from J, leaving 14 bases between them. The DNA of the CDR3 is TGTGCCAGCAGCTTAAGGGGACTCGGTGACTCCTACAATGAGCAGTTCTTC. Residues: CASSLRGLGDSYNEQFF.

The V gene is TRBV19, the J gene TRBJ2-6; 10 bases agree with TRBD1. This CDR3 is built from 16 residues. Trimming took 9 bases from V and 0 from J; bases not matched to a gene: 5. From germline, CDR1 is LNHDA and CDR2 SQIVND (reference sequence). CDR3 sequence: CASRTGGNSGANVLTF. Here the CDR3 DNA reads TGTGCCAGCCGGACAGGGGGAAACTCTGGGGCCAACGTCCTGACTTTC.

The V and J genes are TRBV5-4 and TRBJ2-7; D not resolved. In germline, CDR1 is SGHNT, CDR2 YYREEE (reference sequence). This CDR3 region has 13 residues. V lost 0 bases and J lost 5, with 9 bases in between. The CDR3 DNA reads TGTGCCAGCAGCTTGGTCCAGCAGGACGAGCAGTACTTC. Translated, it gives CASSLVQQDEQYF.

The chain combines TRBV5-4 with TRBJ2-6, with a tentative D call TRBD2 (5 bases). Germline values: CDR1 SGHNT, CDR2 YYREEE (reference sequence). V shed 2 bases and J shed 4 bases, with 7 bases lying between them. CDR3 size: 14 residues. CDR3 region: CASSFSAGANVLTF. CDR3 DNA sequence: TGTGCCAGCAGCTTTAGCGCCGGGGCCAACGTCCTGACTTTC.

Here the CDR3 DNA reads TGTGCCAGCAGCCCCAGACAGGGCTACGAGCAGTACTTC. Protein sequence: CASSPRQGYEQYF. The chain uses TRBV9 and TRBJ2-7; 7 bases fit TRBD1. CDR1 and CDR2 (germline): SGDLS, YYNGEE. This CDR3 is built from 13 residues. Trimming removed 4 bases from V and 3 bases from J; junction bases left unmatched: 4.

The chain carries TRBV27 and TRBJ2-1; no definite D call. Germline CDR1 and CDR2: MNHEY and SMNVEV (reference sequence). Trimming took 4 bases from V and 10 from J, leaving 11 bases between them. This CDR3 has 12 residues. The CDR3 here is CASSSPGPEQFF. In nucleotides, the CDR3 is TGTGCCAGCAGTTCCCCCGGGCCCGAGCAGTTCTTC.

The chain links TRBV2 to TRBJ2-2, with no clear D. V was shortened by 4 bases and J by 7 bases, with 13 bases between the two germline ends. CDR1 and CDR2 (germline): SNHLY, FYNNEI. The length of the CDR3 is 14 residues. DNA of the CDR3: TGTGCCAGCAGTGTAATTAGTCAAGGCGGGGAGCTGTTTTTT. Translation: CASSVISQGGELFF.

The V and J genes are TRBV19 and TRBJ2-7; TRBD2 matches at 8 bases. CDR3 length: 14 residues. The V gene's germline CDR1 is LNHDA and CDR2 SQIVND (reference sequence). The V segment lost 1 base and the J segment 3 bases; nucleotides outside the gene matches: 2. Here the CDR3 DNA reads TGTGCCAGTAGTATAGCCGGGAGGGGCTACGAGCAGTACTTC. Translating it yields CASSIAGRGYEQYF.

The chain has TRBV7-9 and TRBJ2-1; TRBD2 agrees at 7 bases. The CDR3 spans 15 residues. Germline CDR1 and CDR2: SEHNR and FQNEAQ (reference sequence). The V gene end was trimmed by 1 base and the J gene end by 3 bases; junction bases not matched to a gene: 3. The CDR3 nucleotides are TGTGCCAGCAGCTTAGAAGCGGGACGCTACAATGAGCAGTTCTTC. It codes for CASSLEAGRYNEQFF.

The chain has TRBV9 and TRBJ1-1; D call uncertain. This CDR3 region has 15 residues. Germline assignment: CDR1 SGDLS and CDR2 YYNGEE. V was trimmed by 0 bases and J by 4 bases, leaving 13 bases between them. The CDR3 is CASSVEALPSTEAFF. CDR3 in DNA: TGTGCCAGCAGCGTAGAGGCCCTCCCAAGCACTGAAGCTTTCTTT.

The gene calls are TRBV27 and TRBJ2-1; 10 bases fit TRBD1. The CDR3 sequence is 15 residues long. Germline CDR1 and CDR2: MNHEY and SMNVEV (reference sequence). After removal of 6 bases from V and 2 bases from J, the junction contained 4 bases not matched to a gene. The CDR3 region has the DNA TGTGCCAGCAGCCCCGGGACAGGGGCCTACAATGAGCAGTTCTTC. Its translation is CASSPGTGAYNEQFF.

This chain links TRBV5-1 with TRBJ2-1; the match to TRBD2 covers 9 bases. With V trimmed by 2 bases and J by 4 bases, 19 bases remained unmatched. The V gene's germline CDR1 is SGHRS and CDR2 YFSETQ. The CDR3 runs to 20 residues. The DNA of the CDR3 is TGCGCCAGCAGCTTACGCGGTAGCGGGAGTATCGGGGTCGGTTACAATGAGCAGTTCTTC. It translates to CASSLRGSGSIGVGYNEQFF.

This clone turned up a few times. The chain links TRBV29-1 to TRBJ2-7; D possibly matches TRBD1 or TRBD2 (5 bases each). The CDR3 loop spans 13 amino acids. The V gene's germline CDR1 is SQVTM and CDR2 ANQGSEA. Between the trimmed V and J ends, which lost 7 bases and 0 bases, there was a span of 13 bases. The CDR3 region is CSASGTDSYEQYF. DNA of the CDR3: TGCAGCGCCTCCGGGACGGACTCCTACGAGCAGTACTTC.

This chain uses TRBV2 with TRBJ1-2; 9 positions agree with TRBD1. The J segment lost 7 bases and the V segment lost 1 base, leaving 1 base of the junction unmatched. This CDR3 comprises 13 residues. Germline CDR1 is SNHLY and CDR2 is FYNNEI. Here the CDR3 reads CASSEGDRVGYTF. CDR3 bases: TGTGCCAGCAGTGAAGGGGACAGGGTTGGCTACACCTTC.

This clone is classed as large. CDR3 sequence (DNA): TGTGCCAGCAGCCCGAGCGGCGATTCTAACTATGGCTACACCTTC. Translated: CASSPSGDSNYGYTF. The chain couples TRBV9 to TRBJ1-2, with D hard to call. Germline CDR1 reads SGDLS; CDR2 reads YYNGEE. V lost 4 bases and J lost 0, with 13 bases in between. This CDR3 is built from 15 residues.

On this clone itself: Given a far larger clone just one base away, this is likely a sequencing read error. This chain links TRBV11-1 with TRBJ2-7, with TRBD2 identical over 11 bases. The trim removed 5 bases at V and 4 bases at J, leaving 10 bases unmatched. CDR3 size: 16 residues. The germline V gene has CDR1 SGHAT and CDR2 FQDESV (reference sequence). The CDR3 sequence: CASSRSGRGSGYEQYF. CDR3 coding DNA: TGTGCCAGCAGCCGTAGCGGGAGGGGGTCGGGGTACGAGCAGTACTTC.